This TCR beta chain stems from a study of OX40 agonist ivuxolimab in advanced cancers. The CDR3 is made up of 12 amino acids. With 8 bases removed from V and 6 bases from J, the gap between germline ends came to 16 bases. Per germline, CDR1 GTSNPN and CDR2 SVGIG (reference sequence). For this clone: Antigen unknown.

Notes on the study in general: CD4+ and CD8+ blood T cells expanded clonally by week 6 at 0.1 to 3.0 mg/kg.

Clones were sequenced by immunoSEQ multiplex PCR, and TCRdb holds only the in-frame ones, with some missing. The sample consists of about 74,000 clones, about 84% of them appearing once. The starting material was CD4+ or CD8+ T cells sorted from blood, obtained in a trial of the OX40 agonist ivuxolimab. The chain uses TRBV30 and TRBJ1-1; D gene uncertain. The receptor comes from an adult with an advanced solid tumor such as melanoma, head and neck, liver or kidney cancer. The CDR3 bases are TGTGCCATTTCCTGGGGTGGGGCTGAAGCTTTCTTT. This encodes CAISWGGAEAFF.